The clone carrying this T cell receptor beta chain has a handful of counts. After removal of 5 bases from V and 4 bases from J, the junction contained 4 bases not matched to a gene. The V gene's germline CDR1 is DFQATT and CDR2 SNEGSKA (reference sequence). The CDR3 is 14 residues long. HTBI primers from iRepertoire and Arm-PCR of CDR3 regions yielded the TCR beta libraries. TCRdb ran MiXCR on the multiplex PCR reads and lists one entry per CDR3 protein. This table holds more than 350,000 distinct CDR3 sequences, about 21% found once. This sample is drawn from a study of regulatory T cells in long-lasting Graves disease. Time point here: persistent/refractory GD, antithyroid drugs over 5 years with positive TRAb. PBMC RNA was the source of the TCR library.

The chain uses TRBV20-1 and TRBJ2-1; 11 positions match TRBD2. The material was peripheral blood mononuclear cells (PBMCs), obtained when the disease was refractory, from a patient treated with antithyroid drugs. The TCR comes from a female donor with Graves disease. The CDR3, as DNA: TGCAGTGCTTTACTAGCGGGAGTATACAATGAGCAGTTCTTC. Residues: CSALLAGVYNEQFF.